Sequencing of this TCR beta chain was carried out in a study of blood T cell repertoires in COVID-19. At the level of the study: The United States, Italy and Spain provided the acute and convalescent COVID-19 samples. In each case, the material was cDNA or gDNA derived from T cells, B-cell-depleted T cells, or PBMCs.

Germline-derived CDR1 and CDR2 are SGHVS and FQNEAQ. The length of the CDR3 is 15 residues. V lost 3 bases to trimming and J lost 1 base; unmatched junction nucleotides: 5. Authors' methods: Reference gene primers were amplified, and this amplification served to estimate nucleated cell counts. Libraries were prepared by immunoSEQ multiplex PCR; TCRdb keeps only in-frame clonotypes and omits some of them. For V, J and clone size, that table is used; D and trimming come from the DNA. The repertoire has about 200,000 clones, more than 70% of them found once; the top ten carry 1.5% to 2%. The sample comprised peripheral blood. V and J are TRBV7-8 and TRBJ1-1, with TRBD1 matching over 7 bases. The receptor comes from a man between 18 and 35 years old with active or convalescent COVID-19. The CDR3 coding sequence is TGTGCCAGCAGCTTCCCGGGACAGTCGAACACTGAAGCTTTCTTT. This encodes CASSFPGQSNTEAFF.